The T cell receptor (beta chain) described here comes from a study of sequential checkpoint blockade in melanoma. Treatment meaning: randomized to nivolumab then ipilimumab (arm A) or the reverse (arm B). Sorted cells were live CD3+CD8+, lacking CD19 and CD56, from PBMCs. J gave up 3 bases and V 3 bases, and 7 bases lay outside the gene matches. In germline, CDR1 is KGHSH, CDR2 LQKENI. The CDR3 loop spans 15 amino acids. Libraries were prepared by immunoSEQ multiplex PCR; TCRdb keeps only in-frame clonotypes and omits some of them. The sample has 15,000 to 20,000 clones, around two thirds seen once. The chain joins TRBV18 to TRBJ2-5, with 7 bases that match TRBD1. The sample consisted of CD8+ T cells sorted from blood (inferred from file names), taken from a patient given nivolumab and ipilimumab in sequence. This TCR came from a human donor with melanoma. DNA for the CDR3: TGTGCCAGCTCACCCCACGGGGACAGAGAAGAGACCCAGTACTTC. Its translation: CASSPHGDREETQYF.